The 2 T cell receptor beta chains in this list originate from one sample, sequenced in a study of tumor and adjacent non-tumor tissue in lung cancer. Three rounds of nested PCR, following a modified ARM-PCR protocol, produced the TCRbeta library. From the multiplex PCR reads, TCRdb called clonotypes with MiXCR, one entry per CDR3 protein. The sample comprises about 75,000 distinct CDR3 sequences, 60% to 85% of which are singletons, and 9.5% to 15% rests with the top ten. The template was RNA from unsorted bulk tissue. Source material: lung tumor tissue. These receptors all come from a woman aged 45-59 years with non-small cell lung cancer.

Here the CDR3 DNA reads TGCGCCAGCAGTCGAGCGGATCGGGATGTGGAGACCCAGTACTTC. Its translation is CASSRADRDVETQYF. The chain combines TRBV4-1 with TRBJ2-5; TRBD2 is a possible D gene (5 bases). CDR1 and CDR2 from the germline V gene are MGHRA and YSYEKL. This CDR3 region has 15 residues. Between the trimmed V and J ends, which lost 6 bases and 5 bases, there was a span of 19 bases.

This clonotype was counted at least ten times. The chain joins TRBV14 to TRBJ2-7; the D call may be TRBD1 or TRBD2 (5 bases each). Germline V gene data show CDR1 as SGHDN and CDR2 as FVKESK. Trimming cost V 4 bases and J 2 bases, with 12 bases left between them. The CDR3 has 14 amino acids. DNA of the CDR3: TGTGCCAGCAGCCGGGACGGCCGGACCTACGAGCAGTACTTC. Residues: CASSRDGRTYEQYF.